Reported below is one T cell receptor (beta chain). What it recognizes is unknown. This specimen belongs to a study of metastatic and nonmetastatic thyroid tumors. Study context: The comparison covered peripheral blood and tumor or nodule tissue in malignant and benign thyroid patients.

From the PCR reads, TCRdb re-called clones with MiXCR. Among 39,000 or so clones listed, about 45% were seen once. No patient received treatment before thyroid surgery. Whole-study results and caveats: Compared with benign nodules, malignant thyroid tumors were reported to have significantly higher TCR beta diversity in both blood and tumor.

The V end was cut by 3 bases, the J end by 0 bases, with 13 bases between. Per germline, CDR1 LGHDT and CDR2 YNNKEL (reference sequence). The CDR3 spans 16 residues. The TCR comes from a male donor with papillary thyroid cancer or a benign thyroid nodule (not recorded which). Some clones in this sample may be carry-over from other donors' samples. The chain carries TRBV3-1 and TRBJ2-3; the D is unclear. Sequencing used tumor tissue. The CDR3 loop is CASSHALGSSTDTQYF. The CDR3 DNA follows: TGTGCCAGCAGCCACGCCCTAGGCTCTAGCACAGATACGCAGTATTTT.